A single sample is the source of the 32 T cell receptor beta chains below, sequenced in a study of OX40 agonist ivuxolimab in advanced cancers. Some clones are missing from TCRdb's copy, which holds only in-frame ones; the method was immunoSEQ multiplex PCR. The table shows 65,000 to 90,000 clones, with approximately 78% occurring only once. Source: CD4+ or CD8+ T cells sorted from blood, taken in a trial of the OX40 agonist ivuxolimab. Receptors originate from an adult with an advanced solid tumor such as melanoma, head and neck, liver or kidney cancer.

The chain carries TRBV2 and TRBJ1-1; 7 positions agree with TRBD1. V was clipped by 6 bases and J by 4 bases; unmatched bases: 2. Germline values: CDR1 SNHLY, CDR2 FYNNEI. The CDR3 is made up of 12 amino acids. The CDR3 sequence is CASSAGGTEAFF. DNA for the CDR3: TGTGCCAGCAGCGCAGGGGGCACTGAAGCTTTCTTT. The whole variable domain, filled in from reference TRBV2 and TRBJ1-1, reads EPEVTQTPSHQVTQMGQEVILRCVPISNHLYFYWYRQILGQKVEFLVSFYNNEISEKSEIFDDQFSVERPDGSNFTLKIRSTKLEDSAMYFCASSAGGTEAFFGQGTRLTVV.

The chain couples TRBV11-2 to TRBJ2-5; TRBD2 matches 10 bases. The CDR3 sequence is 15 residues long. CDR1 is SGHAT and CDR2 is FQNNGV in the germline V gene. Trimming cost V 2 bases and J 7 bases; bases outside gene matches: 7. In nucleotides, the CDR3 is TGTGCCAGCAGCTTATTGATAGCGGGAGGAGGGACCCAGTACTTC. It translates to CASSLLIAGGGTQYF.

This clone showed up just once. The chain employs TRBV10-3 and TRBJ1-5; possible D gene TRBD1, 6 bases. Looked up from germline, CDR1 is ENHRY and CDR2 is SYGVKD. V was pared by 2 bases and J by 5 bases, with 16 bases between. The CDR3 contains 16 residues. CDR3 bases: TGTGCCATCAGTGAGGAGGCTGGGGGGGCCTATCAGCCCCAGCATTTT. Translating gives CAISEEAGGAYQPQHF.

This clone was counted a single time. This chain's CDR3 is CASSRAGQGAYEQYF. CDR3 coding DNA: TGCGCCAGCAGCAGGGCGGGACAGGGAGCCTACGAGCAGTACTTC. The chain recombines TRBV4-1 with TRBJ2-7; 9 positions match TRBD1. From germline, CDR1 is MGHRA and CDR2 YSYEKL. The V and J ends lost 5 bases and 2 bases, in that order; junction bases with no gene match: 7. This CDR3 comprises 15 residues.

About this clone: Germline and junction disagree at one end, which may indicate a read error. The chain is built from TRBV4-1 and TRBJ2-1; TRBD2 matches at 7 bases. The CDR3 is made up of 14 amino acids. CDR1 and CDR2 from the germline V gene are MGHRA and YSYEKL. The CDR3 loop reads CASSQDWTRNEQFF. The CDR3 DNA sequence: TGCGCCAGCAGTCAAGACTGGACTAGGAATGAGCAGTTCTTC.

J is TRBJ2-3 and V is TRBV7-2, with D perhaps TRBD1 or TRBD2 (5 bases each). CDR1 and CDR2 from the germline V gene are SGHTA and FQGNSA. Trimming shortened V by 3 bases and J by 7 bases, and 20 bases separated the two germline ends. There are 16 residues in the CDR3. CDR3 region: CASSFTGTRELNTQYF. The CDR3, as DNA: TGTGCCAGCAGCTTTACCGGGACGAGAGAGCTGAATACGCAGTATTTT.

The chain is built from TRBV6-6 and TRBJ2-2; no firm D call. There are 13 residues in the CDR3. Germline CDR1 and CDR2: MNHNY and SVGAGI (reference sequence). Trimming stripped 6 bases from V and 5 bases from J, with 10 bases between. CDR3 loop: CASRDGSTGELFF. CDR3 in DNA: TGTGCCAGCAGAGACGGCTCAACCGGGGAGCTGTTTTTT.

On this clone: Other nucleotide sequences from this sample produce the same CDR3. The rearrangement uses TRBV6-1 and TRBJ1-2; unclear D gene. Germline lookup yields CDR1 MNHNS and CDR2 SASEGT. The length of the CDR3 is 13 residues. V lost 4 bases, J lost 2 bases, and 8 bases lay in between. DNA for the CDR3: TGTGCCAGCAGTGGAGCGGGGAACTATGGCTACACCTTC. Translated: CASSGAGNYGYTF.

This clone appeared once. V usage is TRBV7-2 and J usage is TRBJ2-5, with D possibly matching TRBD1 (6 bases). The CDR3 sequence is 14 residues long. Trimming pared 5 bases from V and 5 bases from J, leaving 15 bases between. Germline V lookup: CDR1 SGHTA, CDR2 FQGNSA. The CDR3 loop reads CASSPDRWGETQYF. The CDR3 DNA reads as TGTGCCAGCAGCCCCGACAGGTGGGGCGAGACCCAGTACTTC.

The chain couples TRBV23-1 to TRBJ1-2; possible D gene TRBD1, 6 bases. Being an ORF, TRBV23-1 has a function that is uncertain. Trimming took off 3 bases at V and 5 bases at J, with 19 bases between the two ends. CDR3 size: 16 residues. In DNA, the CDR3 is TGCGCCAGCAGTCAGGTTTCCTACCGACAGGCATATGGCTACACCTTC. Translating it yields CASSQVSYRQAYGYTF.

The rearrangement joins TRBV19 to TRBJ1-2; TRBD1 agrees at 10 bases. Germline V gene lookup returns CDR1 LNHDA and CDR2 SQIVND (reference sequence). The V segment lost 1 base and the J segment 8 bases; nucleotides outside the gene matches: 22. The CDR3 is made up of 20 amino acids. In nucleotides, the CDR3 is TGTGCCAGTAGTATAGTTAGTGTGGGCCGTAAGGACAGGGGGATTAGAGGCTACACCTTC. It is translated as CASSIVSVGRKDRGIRGYTF. The entire variable domain, with the rest obtained from reference TRBV19 and TRBJ1-2, is as follows: DGGITQSPKYLFRKEGQNVTLSCEQNLNHDAMYWYRQDPGQGLRLIYYSQIVNDFQKGDIAEGYSVSREKKESFPLTVTSAQKNPTAFYLCASSIVSVGRKDRGIRGYTFGSGTRLTVV.

The chain uses TRBV18 and TRBJ2-5, with D hard to call. The CDR3 is 11 amino acids. V lost 8 bases and J lost 3, with 7 bases in between. Germline values: CDR1 KGHSH, CDR2 LQKENI. This CDR3 reads CASRLEETQYF. The CDR3 DNA sequence: TGTGCCAGCCGATTGGAAGAGACCCAGTACTTC.

This sequence joins TRBV7-6 and TRBJ2-7; 12 bases are shared with TRBD1. Germline V CDR1 and CDR2: SGHVS, FNYEAQ. The trim removed 5 bases at V and 5 bases at J, leaving 13 bases unmatched. The CDR3 contains 17 residues. CDR3 DNA sequence: TGTGCCAGCAGCCTCAGTAGAGGAGGGACAGGGGGCAACGAGCAGTACTTC. Translating gives CASSLSRGGTGGNEQYF.

V is TRBV5-5 and J is TRBJ1-5, with unresolved D. The germline V gene has CDR1 SGHKS and CDR2 YYEKEE (reference sequence). The CDR3 consists of 14 residues. Trimming removed 0 bases from V and 6 bases from J, with 10 bases in between. This CDR3 is CASSLEWGGQPQHF. The CDR3, as DNA: TGTGCCAGCAGCTTGGAGTGGGGAGGTCAGCCCCAGCATTTT. The full variable domain, its missing parts supplied by reference TRBV5-5 and TRBJ1-5, is DAGVTQSPTHLIKTRGQQVTLRCSPISGHKSVSWYQQVLGQGPQFIFQYYEKEERGRGNFPDRFSARQFPNYSSELNVNALLLGDSALYLCASSLEWGGQPQHFGDGTRLSIL.

This clone turned up a few times. The rearrangement uses TRBV7-8 and TRBJ2-7; weak D call: TRBD1 (6 bases). CDR1 and CDR2 from the germline V gene are SGHVS and FQNEAQ. The V and J ends lost 4 bases and 2 bases respectively, with 12 bases between them. The CDR3 loop spans 14 amino acids. The CDR3 protein is CASSSRDTAYEQYF. CDR3 in DNA: TGTGCCAGCAGCTCCCGGGACACAGCCTACGAGCAGTACTTC.

The chain joins TRBV5-1 to TRBJ2-3; D gene ambiguous. V was pared by 3 bases and J by 1 base, with 15 bases between. This CDR3 spans 16 amino acids. Germline lookup yields CDR1 SGHRS and CDR2 YFSETQ. The CDR3 is CASSSAVNAGTDTQYF. The CDR3 DNA reads TGCGCCAGCAGCTCGGCCGTCAATGCGGGCACAGATACGCAGTATTTT.

This clone was recorded a few times. The genes are TRBV5-1 and TRBJ2-1; possible D gene TRBD1, 6 bases. V shed 1 base and J shed 8 bases, with 13 bases lying between them. The CDR3 is 14 amino acids. Germline V lookup: CDR1 SGHRS, CDR2 YFSETQ. The CDR3 reads CASSLIGAGDEQFF. The CDR3 DNA is TGCGCCAGCAGCTTGATCGGGGCAGGGGATGAGCAGTTCTTC.

The gene calls are TRBV19 and TRBJ1-3, with D perhaps TRBD1 (6 bases). V was cut by 3 bases and J by 4 bases, with 19 bases left in between. The CDR3 totals 17 residues. From germline, CDR1 is LNHDA and CDR2 SQIVND (reference sequence). The CDR3 bases are TGTGCCAGTAGTATCCGACGGGCAGGGGCTGGAGGAAACACCATATATTTT. This sequence encodes CASSIRRAGAGGNTIYF.

This chain connects TRBV5-1 to TRBJ2-5; TRBD2 matches at 9 bases. Per the germline V gene, CDR1 is SGHRS and CDR2 is YFSETQ. Losses at the gene ends were 5 bases for V and 4 bases for J; bases not matched to a gene: 6. The CDR3 spans 14 residues. CDR3 coding DNA: TGCGCCAGCAGTAATAGCGGGAGTGGAGAGACCCAGTACTTC. It yields the protein CASSNSGSGETQYF.

This clone came up once. The CDR3 nucleotides read TGTGCCAGCAGCTTAACTGCGGGGATCCAAGAGACCCAGTACTTC. Its protein product is CASSLTAGIQETQYF. This chain joins TRBV7-9 and TRBJ2-5, with TRBD2 as a possible D gene (6 bases). This CDR3 contains 15 residues. V lost 2 bases to trimming and J lost 1 base, with 11 bases between them. The germline gives CDR1 SEHNR, CDR2 FQNEAQ (reference sequence).

The chain joins TRBV7-9 to TRBJ1-2, with D unclear. Trimming shortened V by 1 base and J by 4 bases, and 7 bases separated the two germline ends. Germline V lookup: CDR1 SEHNR, CDR2 FQNEAQ (reference sequence). This CDR3 spans 13 amino acids. CDR3 DNA: TGTGCCAGCAGCTTAGGGCAGCCCTATGGCTACACCTTC. Amino acids: CASSLGQPYGYTF.

The chain carries TRBV5-6 and TRBJ1-2, with D possibly matching TRBD1 (5 bases). CDR3 size: 14 residues. CDR1 is SGHDT, CDR2 YYEEEE, per germline. V lost 3 bases and J lost 5, with 14 bases in between. DNA for the CDR3: TGTGCCAGCAGCTCAAGACAGCGAATTTATGGCTACACCTTC. Translation gives CASSSRQRIYGYTF.

The chain is built from TRBV28 and TRBJ2-7; 8 bases are a match to TRBD2. The junction had 5 bases not matched to a gene; V was cut back by 6 bases and J by 7 bases. CDR1 and CDR2 from the germline V gene are MDHEN and SYDVKM. The CDR3 contains 12 residues. The CDR3 DNA reads as TGTGCCAGCAGCTGGGGACTAGAGGAGCAGTACTTC. It specifies CASSWGLEEQYF.

This clone was recorded once. The V and J genes are TRBV27 and TRBJ2-5, with a weak D call TRBD2 (5 bases). The CDR3 extends over 13 amino acids. Per germline, CDR1 MNHEY and CDR2 SMNVEV (reference sequence). Between the trimmed V and J ends, which lost 6 bases and 7 bases, there was a span of 15 bases. CDR3 region: CASSPRGAPTQYF. The CDR3 DNA reads TGTGCCAGCAGCCCACGGGGAGCGCCGACCCAGTACTTC.

The chain recombines TRBV5-1 with TRBJ2-5; 8 bases line up with TRBD2. Looked up from germline, CDR1 is SGHRS and CDR2 is YFSETQ. Unmatched junction bases numbered 4, after V lost 0 bases and J lost 3 bases. The CDR3 extends over 15 amino acids. CDR3: CASSLGPGGEETQYF. CDR3 nucleotide sequence: TGCGCCAGCAGCTTGGGGCCGGGAGGGGAAGAGACCCAGTACTTC.

V and J are TRBV14 and TRBJ2-7; 10 nucleotides align to TRBD1. Unmatched junction bases numbered 3, after V lost 4 bases and J lost 3 bases. Germline V gene lookup returns CDR1 SGHDN and CDR2 FVKESK. The CDR3 loop spans 14 amino acids. The DNA for the CDR3 is TGTGCCAGCAGCCTGACAGGGGGCTTCTACGAGCAGTACTTC. Its protein is CASSLTGGFYEQYF.

J is TRBJ1-2 and V is TRBV5-1, with 8 nucleotides matching TRBD1. The CDR3 has 13 amino acids. V lost 4 bases, J lost 8 bases, and 7 bases stayed unmatched. Germline-derived CDR1 and CDR2 are SGHRS and YFSETQ. The CDR3 spells CASSGQGLGGYTF. In DNA form, the CDR3 reads TGCGCCAGCAGCGGACAGGGCCTCGGGGGCTACACCTTC.

This sequence joins TRBV18 and TRBJ2-7; D is uncertain. This CDR3 comprises 13 residues. Germline CDR1 KGHSH, CDR2 LQKENI. Trimming cost V 3 bases and J 3 bases, with 9 bases left between them. The CDR3 nucleotides read TGTGCCAGCTCACCTGCGGACGGCTACGAGCAGTACTTC. As protein: CASSPADGYEQYF.

The chain links TRBV15 to TRBJ1-1; 7 bases are shared with TRBD1. Losses at the gene ends were 0 bases for V and 8 bases for J; bases not matched to a gene: 6. Germline assignment: CDR1 LNHNV and CDR2 YYDKDF (reference sequence). This CDR3 has 14 amino acids. The CDR3 region is CATSRESRTGEAFF. The CDR3 DNA reads TGTGCCACCAGCAGAGAATCCAGGACAGGAGAAGCTTTCTTT. Using reference TRBV15 and TRBJ1-1 for the parts outside the CDR3, the full variable domain is DAMVIQNPRYQVTQFGKPVTLSCSQTLNHNVMYWYQQKSSQAPKLLFHYYDKDFNNEADTPDNFQSRRPNTSFCFLDIRSPGLGDTAMYLCATSRESRTGEAFFGQGTRLTVV.

This clone was observed a few times. The CDR3 DNA sequence: TGTGCCAGCAGCTGGAACAATGGGCCCGGGGAGCTGTTTTTT. Translating gives CASSWNNGPGELFF. J is TRBJ2-2 and V is TRBV7-3; D is ambiguous. Germline lookup yields CDR1 SGHTA and CDR2 FQGTGA. The CDR3 covers 14 residues. Trimming took off 4 bases at V and 6 bases at J, with 12 bases between the two ends.

This chain connects TRBV5-6 to TRBJ2-3, with TRBD2 matching 10 bases. Germline assignment: CDR1 SGHDT and CDR2 YYEEEE. J gave up 6 bases and V 6 bases, and 13 bases lay outside the gene matches. The CDR3 extends over 16 amino acids. The CDR3 loop is CASNFVASGSDDTQYF. In DNA, the CDR3 is TGTGCCAGCAACTTCGTGGCTAGCGGGAGTGATGATACGCAGTATTTT.

This clone was seen just once. Just one base apart from a much larger clone, this may be a read error. The rearrangement joins TRBV9 to TRBJ2-5; possible D gene TRBD1, 6 bases. V lost 4 bases, J lost 1 base, and 11 bases lay in between. This CDR3 contains 14 residues. The V gene's germline CDR1 is SGDLS and CDR2 YYNGEE. The CDR3 nucleotides read TGTGCCAGCAGCCGAGGACAGCCCCAAGAGACCCAGTACTTC. Translation: CASSRGQPQETQYF.